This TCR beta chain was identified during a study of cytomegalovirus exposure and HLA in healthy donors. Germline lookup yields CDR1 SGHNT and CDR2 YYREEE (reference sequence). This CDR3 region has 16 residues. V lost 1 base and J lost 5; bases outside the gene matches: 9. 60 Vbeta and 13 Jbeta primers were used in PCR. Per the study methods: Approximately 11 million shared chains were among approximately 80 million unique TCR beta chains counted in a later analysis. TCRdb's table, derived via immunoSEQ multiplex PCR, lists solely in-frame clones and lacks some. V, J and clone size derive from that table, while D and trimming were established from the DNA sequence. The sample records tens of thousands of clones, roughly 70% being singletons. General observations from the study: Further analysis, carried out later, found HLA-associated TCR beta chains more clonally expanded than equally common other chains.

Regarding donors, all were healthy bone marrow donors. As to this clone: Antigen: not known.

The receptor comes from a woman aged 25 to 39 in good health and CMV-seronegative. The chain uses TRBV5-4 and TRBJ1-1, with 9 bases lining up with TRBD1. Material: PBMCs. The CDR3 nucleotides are TGTGCCAGCAGCTTGCTGGGACAGGGCAGACGGACTGAAGCTTTCTTT. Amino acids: CASSLLGQGRRTEAFF.